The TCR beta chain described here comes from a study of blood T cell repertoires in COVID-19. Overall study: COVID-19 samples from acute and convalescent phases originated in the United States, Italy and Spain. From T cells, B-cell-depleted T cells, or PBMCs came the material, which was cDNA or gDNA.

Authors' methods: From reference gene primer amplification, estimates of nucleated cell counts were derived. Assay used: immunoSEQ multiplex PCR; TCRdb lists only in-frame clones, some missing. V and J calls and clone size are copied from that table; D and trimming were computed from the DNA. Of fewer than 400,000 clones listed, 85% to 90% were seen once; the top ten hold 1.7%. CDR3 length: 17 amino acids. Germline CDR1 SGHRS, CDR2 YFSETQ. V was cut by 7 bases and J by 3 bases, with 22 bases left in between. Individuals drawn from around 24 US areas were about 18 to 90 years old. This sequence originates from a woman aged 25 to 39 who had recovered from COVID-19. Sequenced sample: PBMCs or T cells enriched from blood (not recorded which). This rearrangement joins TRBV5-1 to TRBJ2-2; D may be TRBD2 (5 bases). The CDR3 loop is CASRLYSVPEDTGELFF. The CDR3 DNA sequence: TGCGCCAGCCGCCTTTATTCGGTTCCGGAGGACACCGGGGAGCTGTTTTTT.